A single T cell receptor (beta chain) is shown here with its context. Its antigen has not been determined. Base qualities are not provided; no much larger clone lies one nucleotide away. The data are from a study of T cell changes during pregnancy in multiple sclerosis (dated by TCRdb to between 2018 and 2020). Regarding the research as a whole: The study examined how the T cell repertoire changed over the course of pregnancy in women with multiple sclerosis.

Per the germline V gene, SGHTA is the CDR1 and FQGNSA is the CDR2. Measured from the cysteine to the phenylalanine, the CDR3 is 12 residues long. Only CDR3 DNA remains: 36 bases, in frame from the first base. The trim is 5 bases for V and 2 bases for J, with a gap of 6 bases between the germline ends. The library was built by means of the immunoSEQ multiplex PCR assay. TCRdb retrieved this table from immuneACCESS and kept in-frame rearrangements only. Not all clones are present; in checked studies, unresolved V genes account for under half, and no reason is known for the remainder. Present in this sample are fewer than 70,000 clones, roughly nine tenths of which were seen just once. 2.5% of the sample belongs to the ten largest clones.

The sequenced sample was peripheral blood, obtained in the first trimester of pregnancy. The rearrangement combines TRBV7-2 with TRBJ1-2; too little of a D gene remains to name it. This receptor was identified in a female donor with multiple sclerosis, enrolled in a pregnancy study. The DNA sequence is TGTGCCAGCAGCCCCCAAAACTATGGCTACACCTTC. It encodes CASSPQNYGYTF.